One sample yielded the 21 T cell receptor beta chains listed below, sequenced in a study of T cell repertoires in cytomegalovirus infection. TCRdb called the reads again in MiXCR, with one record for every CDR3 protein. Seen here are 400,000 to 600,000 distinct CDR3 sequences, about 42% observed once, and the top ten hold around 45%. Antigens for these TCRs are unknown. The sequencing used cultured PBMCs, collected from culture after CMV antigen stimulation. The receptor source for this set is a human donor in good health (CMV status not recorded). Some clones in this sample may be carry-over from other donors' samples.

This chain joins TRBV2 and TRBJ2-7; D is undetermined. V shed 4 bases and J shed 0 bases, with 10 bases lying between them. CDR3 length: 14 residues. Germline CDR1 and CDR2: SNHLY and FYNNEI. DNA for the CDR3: TGTGCCAGCAGTGTCGAGGAACACTCCTACGAGCAGTACTTC. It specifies CASSVEEHSYEQYF. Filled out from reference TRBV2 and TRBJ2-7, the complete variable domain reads EPEVTQTPSHQVTQMGQEVILRCVPISNHLYFYWYRQILGQKVEFLVSFYNNEISEKSEIFDDQFSVERPDGSNFTLKIRSTKLEDSAMYFCASSVEEHSYEQYFGPGTRLTVT.

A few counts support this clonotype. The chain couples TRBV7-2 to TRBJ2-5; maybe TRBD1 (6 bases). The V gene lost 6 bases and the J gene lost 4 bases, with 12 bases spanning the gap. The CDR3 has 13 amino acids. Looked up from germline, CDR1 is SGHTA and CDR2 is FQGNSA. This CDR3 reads CASRGASLETQYF. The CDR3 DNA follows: TGTGCCAGCAGGGGGGCGTCCCTAGAGACCCAGTACTTC.

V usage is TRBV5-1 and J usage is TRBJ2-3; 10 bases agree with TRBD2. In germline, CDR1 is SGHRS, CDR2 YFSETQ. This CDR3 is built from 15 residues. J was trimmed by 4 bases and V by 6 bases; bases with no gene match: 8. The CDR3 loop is CASNPSGGRADTQYF. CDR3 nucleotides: TGCGCCAGCAATCCTAGCGGGGGCCGGGCAGATACGCAGTATTTT.

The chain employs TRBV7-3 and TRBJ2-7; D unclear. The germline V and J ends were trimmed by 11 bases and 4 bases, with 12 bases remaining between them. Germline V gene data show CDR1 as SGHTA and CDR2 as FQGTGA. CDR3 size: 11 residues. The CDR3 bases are TGTGCCGGAAGCATCGGGTACGAGCAGTACTTC. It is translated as CAGSIGYEQYF. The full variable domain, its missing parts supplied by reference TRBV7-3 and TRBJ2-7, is GAGVSQTPSNKVTEKGKYVELRCDPISGHTALYWYRQSLGQGPEFLIYFQGTGAADDSGLPNDRFFAVRPEGSVSTLKIQRTERGDSAVYLCAGSIGYEQYFGPGTRLTVT.

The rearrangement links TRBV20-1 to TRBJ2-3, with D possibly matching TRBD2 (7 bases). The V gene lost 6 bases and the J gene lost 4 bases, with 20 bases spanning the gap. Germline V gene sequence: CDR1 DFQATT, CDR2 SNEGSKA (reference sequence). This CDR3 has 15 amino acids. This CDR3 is CSAGGLAEVPDTQYF. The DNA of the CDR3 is TGCAGTGCCGGGGGGCTAGCGGAGGTCCCAGATACGCAGTATTTT.

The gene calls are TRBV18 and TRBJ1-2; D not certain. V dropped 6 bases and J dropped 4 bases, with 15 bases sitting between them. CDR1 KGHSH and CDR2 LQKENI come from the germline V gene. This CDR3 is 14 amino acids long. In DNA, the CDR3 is TGTGCCAGCTCCCCCCGGGATCACGGCTATGGCTACACCTTC. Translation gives CASSPRDHGYGYTF.

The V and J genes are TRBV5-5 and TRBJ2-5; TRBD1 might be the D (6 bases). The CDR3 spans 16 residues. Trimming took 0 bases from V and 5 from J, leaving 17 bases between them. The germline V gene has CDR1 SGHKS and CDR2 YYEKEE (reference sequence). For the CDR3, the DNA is TGTGCCAGCAGCTTGGGCAGGACAGACTTGCGGGAGACCCAGTACTTC. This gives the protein CASSLGRTDLRETQYF.

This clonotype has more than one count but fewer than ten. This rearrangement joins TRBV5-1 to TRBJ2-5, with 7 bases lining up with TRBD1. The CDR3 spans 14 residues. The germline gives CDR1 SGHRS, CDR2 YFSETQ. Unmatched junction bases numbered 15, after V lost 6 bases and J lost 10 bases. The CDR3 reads CASKPAHPGGGQYF. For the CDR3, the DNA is TGCGCCAGCAAACCCGCCCACCCAGGGGGTGGCCAGTACTTC.

The CDR3: CASSLVQRGTGELFF. DNA of the CDR3: TGTGCCAGCAGCCTGGTACAGAGGGGTACCGGGGAGCTGTTTTTT. V gene TRBV11-2 combines with J gene TRBJ2-2; D possibly matches TRBD1 or TRBD2 (5 bases each). CDR3 length: 15 amino acids. The V and J ends lost 5 bases and 5 bases respectively, with 15 bases between them. Per germline, CDR1 SGHAT and CDR2 FQNNGV.

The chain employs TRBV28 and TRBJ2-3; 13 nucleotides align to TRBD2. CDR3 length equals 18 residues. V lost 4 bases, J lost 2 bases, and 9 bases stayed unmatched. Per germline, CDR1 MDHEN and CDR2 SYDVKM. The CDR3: CASSWGTSGVLSTDTQYF. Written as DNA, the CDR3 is TGTGCCAGCAGTTGGGGGACTAGCGGGGTACTATCCACAGATACGCAGTATTTT.

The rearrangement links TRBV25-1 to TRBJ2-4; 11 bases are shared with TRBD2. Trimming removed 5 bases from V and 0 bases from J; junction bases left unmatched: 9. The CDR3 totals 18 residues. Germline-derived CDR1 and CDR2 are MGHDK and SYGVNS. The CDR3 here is CASSPGTSGTLAKNIQYF. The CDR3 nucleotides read TGTGCCAGCAGTCCAGGGACTAGCGGAACCCTAGCCAAAAACATTCAGTACTTC.

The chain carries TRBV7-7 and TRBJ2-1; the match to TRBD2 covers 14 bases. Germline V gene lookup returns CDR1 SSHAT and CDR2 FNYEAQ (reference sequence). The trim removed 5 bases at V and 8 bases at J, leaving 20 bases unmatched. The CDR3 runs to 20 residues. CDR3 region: CASSAIPTSGTSGSGHEQFF. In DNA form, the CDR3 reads TGTGCCAGCAGCGCCATCCCCACTTCGGGGACTAGCGGGAGCGGACATGAGCAGTTCTTC.

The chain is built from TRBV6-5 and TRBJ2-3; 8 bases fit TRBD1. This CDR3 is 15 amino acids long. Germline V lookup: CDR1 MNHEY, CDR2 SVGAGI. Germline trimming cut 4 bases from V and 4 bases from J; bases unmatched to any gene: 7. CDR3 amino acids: CASSWSQGASDTQYF. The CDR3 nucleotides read TGTGCCAGCAGTTGGTCGCAGGGGGCATCAGATACGCAGTATTTT.

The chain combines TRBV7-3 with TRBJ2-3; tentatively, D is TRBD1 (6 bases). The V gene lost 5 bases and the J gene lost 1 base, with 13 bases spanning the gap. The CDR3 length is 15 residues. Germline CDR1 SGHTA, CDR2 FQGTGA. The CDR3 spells CASSPVPGGTDTQYF. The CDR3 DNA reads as TGTGCCAGCAGCCCAGTCCCAGGGGGCACAGATACGCAGTATTTT.

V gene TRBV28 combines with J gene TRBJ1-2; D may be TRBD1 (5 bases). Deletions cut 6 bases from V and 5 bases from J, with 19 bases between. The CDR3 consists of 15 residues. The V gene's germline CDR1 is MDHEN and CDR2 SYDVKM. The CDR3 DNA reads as TGTGCCAGCAGCCCCTCCCGGGGCCCTTATTATGGCTACACCTTC. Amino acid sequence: CASSPSRGPYYGYTF.

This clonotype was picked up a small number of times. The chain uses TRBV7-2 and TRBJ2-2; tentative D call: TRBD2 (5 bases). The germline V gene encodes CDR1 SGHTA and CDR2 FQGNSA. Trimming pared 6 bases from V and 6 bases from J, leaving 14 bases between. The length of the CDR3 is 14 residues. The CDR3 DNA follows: TGTGCCAGCAGTCTCAGCGGAGTTTCCGGGGAGCTGTTTTTT. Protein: CASSLSGVSGELFF.

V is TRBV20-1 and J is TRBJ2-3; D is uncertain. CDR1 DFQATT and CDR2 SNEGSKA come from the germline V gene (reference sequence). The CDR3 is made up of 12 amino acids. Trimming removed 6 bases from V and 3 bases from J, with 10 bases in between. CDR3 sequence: CSALPGTDTQYF. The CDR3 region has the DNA TGCAGTGCCCTACCCGGAACAGATACGCAGTATTTT.

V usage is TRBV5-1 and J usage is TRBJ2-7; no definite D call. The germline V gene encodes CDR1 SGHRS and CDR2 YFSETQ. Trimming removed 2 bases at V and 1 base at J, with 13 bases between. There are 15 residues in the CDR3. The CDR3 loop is CASSLGLSLSYEQYF. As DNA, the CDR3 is TGCGCCAGCAGCTTAGGGCTCTCTCTTTCCTACGAGCAGTACTTC.

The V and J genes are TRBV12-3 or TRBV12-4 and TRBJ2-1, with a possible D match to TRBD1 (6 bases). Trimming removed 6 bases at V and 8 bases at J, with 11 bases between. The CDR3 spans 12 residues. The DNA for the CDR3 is TGTGCCAGCAGGGGACCAGGGGATGAGCAGTTCTTC. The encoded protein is CASRGPGDEQFF.

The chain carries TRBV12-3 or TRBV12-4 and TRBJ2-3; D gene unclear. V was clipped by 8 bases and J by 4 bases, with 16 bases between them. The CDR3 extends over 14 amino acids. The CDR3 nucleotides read TGTGCCAGCGGATCGACCAACAGTCCAGATACGCAGTATTTT. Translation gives CASGSTNSPDTQYF.

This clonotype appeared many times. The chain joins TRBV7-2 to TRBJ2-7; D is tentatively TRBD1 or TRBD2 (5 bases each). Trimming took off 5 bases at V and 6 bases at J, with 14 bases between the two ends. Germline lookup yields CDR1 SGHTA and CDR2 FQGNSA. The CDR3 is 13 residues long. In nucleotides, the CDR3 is TGTGCCAGCAGCCGGGACGGAGGCGGCGAGCAGTACTTC. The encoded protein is CASSRDGGGEQYF.